This T cell receptor (beta chain) is drawn from a study of cytomegalovirus exposure and HLA in healthy donors. Study as a whole: Early release data held 75 million to 90 million unique TCRs from HLA-typed donors.

Amplification used 60 Vbeta primers and 13 Jbeta primers. Only in-frame clones appear in the TCRdb table, and some are missing; sequencing was by immunoSEQ multiplex PCR. This table has approximately 150,000 clones, over 60% appearing once. On this clone itself: The antigen remains unidentified.

Study-level results: It was only CMV serostatus that was available as immune exposure information.

All the people who gave samples were healthy bone marrow donors. Germline V gene sequence: CDR1 SGHTA, CDR2 FQGNSA. The CDR3 totals 15 residues. Trimming took 0 bases from V and 4 from J, leaving 7 bases between them. The clonotype originates from a woman in her 30s in good health and CMV-seronegative. The chain employs TRBV7-2 and TRBJ1-6; TRBD1 is a possible D gene (5 bases). The sequenced material came from PBMCs. In nucleotides, the CDR3 is TGTGCCAGCAGCTTAGCCGGGGGATATAATTCACCCCTCCACTTT. Translating gives CASSLAGGYNSPLHF.